This TCR beta chain stems from a study of cytotoxic CD8 clonotypes in ibrutinib-treated CLL. Study details: There were 11 relapsed/refractory patients and about 15 treatment-naive patients, and approximately 17 were IGHV unmutated.

Profiling relied on immunoSEQ multiplex PCR, and the TCRdb table lists in-frame clones only, not all of them. The table has around 10,000 clones, 70% to 80% seen once. Trimming took off 2 bases at V and 8 bases at J, with 15 bases between the two ends. CDR3 size: 14 residues. Germline values: CDR1 MDHEN, CDR2 SYDVKM. The J gene is TRBJ1-2, the V gene TRBV28; unclear D gene. The specimen was PBMCs, collected at disease progression, from a patient treated with ibrutinib. This receptor was identified in a human donor with chronic lymphocytic leukemia. The chain's CDR3 is CASSLSSSWRGYTF. CDR3 DNA: TGTGCCAGCAGTTTAAGTTCCAGCTGGAGGGGCTACACCTTC.